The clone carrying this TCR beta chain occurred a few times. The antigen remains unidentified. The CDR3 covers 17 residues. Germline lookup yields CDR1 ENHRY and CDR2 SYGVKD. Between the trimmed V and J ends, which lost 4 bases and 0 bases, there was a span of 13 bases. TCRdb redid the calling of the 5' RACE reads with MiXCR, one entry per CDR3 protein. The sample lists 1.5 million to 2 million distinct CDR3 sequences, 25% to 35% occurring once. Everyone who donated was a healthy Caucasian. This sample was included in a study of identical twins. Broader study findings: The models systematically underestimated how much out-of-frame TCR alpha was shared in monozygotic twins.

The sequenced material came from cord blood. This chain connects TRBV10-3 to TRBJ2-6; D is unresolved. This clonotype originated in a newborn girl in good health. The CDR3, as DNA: TGTGCCATCAGTGCGTCTCTACTTTTCTCTGGGGCCAACGTCCTGACTTTC. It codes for CAISASLLFSGANVLTF.